This is a list of T cell receptor beta chains from one sample in a study of blood T cells in healthy people across ages. TCRdb passed the 5' RACE reads through MiXCR, listing each CDR3 protein once. The table shows around 670,000 distinct CDR3 sequences, with roughly 30% occurring only once. Sequenced: blood. The origin of the receptors is a woman older than 75 in good health. Each CDR3 is given with its conserved first and last residue. The D gene is left open where the match is weak. Only some rows state a clone size, as once, few, many or a class for expanded clones.

V	D	size	J	CDR3	DNA
TRBV6-2/TRBV6-3	TRBD1	few	TRBJ1-5	CASRFTGGPSNQPQHF	TGTGCCAGCAGGTTCACAGGGGGCCCTAGCAATCAGCCCCAGCATTTT
TRBV12-3/TRBV12-4	TRBD1	NA	TRBJ1-6	CASSQATGTGPSPLHF	TGTGCCAGCAGTCAAGCGACGGGGACAGGGCCGTCACCCCTCCACTTT
TRBV7-2	NA	NA	TRBJ1-2	CASSSSGLVRGRDYGYTF	TGTGCCAGCAGCTCCAGTGGGCTCGTGAGAGGCAGGGACTATGGCTACACCTTC
TRBV12-3/TRBV12-4	NA	NA	TRBJ1-2	CASSKRGAGYGYTF	TGTGCCAGCAGCAAGCGGGGGGCAGGTTATGGCTACACCTTC
TRBV6-5	NA	many	TRBJ2-6	CASSYPPSTLGVSSGANVLTF	TGTGCCAGCAGTTACCCACCCTCTACCCTGGGGGTCAGCTCTGGGGCCAACGTCCTGACTTTC
TRBV5-1	NA	many	TRBJ2-1	CASSGGGGASYNEQFF	TGCGCCAGCAGCGGGGGTGGGGGGGCCTCCTACAATGAGCAGTTCTTC
TRBV29-1	TRBD2	few	TRBJ2-2	CSVELGGGGTGELFF	TGCAGCGTTGAATTAGGCGGGGGAGGCACCGGGGAGCTGTTTTTT
TRBV27	NA	once	TRBJ2-1	CASSMGNLGAKYNEQFF	TGTGCCAGCAGTATGGGGAATCTGGGGGCCAAATACAATGAGCAGTTCTTC
TRBV2	NA	many	TRBJ1-2	CASSERNRAFNYGYTF	TGTGCCAGCAGTGAACGTAACCGGGCTTTTAACTATGGCTACACCTTC
TRBV5-1	NA	many	TRBJ2-3	CASSSRNLNRVQPDTQYF	TGCGCCAGCAGCTCCCGAAATCTTAACAGGGTCCAGCCAGATACGCAGTATTTT
TRBV6-5	NA	few	TRBJ1-1	CASRETGGDTEAFF	TGTGCCAGCAGAGAGACAGGAGGGGACACTGAAGCTTTCTTT
TRBV7-9	NA	many	TRBJ1-2	CASSLDERAGYTF	TGTGCCAGCAGCTTAGATGAGAGGGCCGGCTACACCTTC